One T cell receptor beta chain is described in this entry. Its antigen is unknown. No base quality information exists; no much larger clone differs at one position. This sample was taken from a study of regulatory T cells in long-lasting Graves disease (dated by TCRdb to the early 2020s). For the study in its entirety: Patients with newly diagnosed Graves' disease had been on antithyroid drugs for under 3 months. Persistent Graves' disease patients were compared with newly diagnosed Graves' disease patients by peripheral blood TCR sequencing and RNA sequencing. The study was conducted in China and was registered as a clinical trial. TCR sequencing covered some 13 persistent and roughly 20 newly diagnosed Graves' disease patients, 33 samples in total. On the study overall, not on this receptor specifically: Compared with newly diagnosed patients, patients with persistent Graves' disease had lower TCR Shannon entropy and fewer highly expanded clones, which suggests clonal expansion. Because the primary lesion, thyroid tissue, could not be accessed, the study looked at peripheral blood alone. As a limitation, the authors acknowledged that the small sample size may reduce accuracy. Persistent patients shared more public clonotypes among themselves (roughly 2,700) than newly diagnosed patients did (about 900). Sequencing and analysis were limited to the TCR beta chain.

Sample time point, as interpreted from the label and publication: newly diagnosed GD, antithyroid drugs for less than 3 months. RNA was extracted from PBMCs in TRIzol for both TCR sequencing and RNA sequencing. The diagnosis of Graves' disease followed American Thyroid Association guidelines. Patients for the study were recruited at an endocrinology department in Xi'an, China. From each patient, 7.5 to 10 milliliters of peripheral blood was collected into an EDTA anticoagulant tube. Ficoll Paque Plus density gradient separation was used to isolate PBMCs, and no further T cell sorting was done. An Agilent 2100 Bioanalyzer and agarose gel were used to check RNA quality, while a NanoDrop 2000 measured RNA concentration. Library prep was done by multiplex PCR. Sequencing was carried out with an Illumina HiSeq 4000. To build TCR beta libraries, CDR3 regions were amplified by Arm-PCR using iRepertoire HTBI primers. Before sequencing, the PCR products went through gel purification. Processing in the source paper ran as follows. Gene usage analysis of CDR3 amino acid clonotypes used the 60 to 80 TRBV and around 13 TRBJ segments found across samples. COPE and FqMerger were used to merge the filtered high-quality paired reads into contigs. Contigs were aligned with BLAST to IMGT TRBV, TRBD and TRBJ reference genes, and CDR3 was defined per IMGT. Highly expanded clones were defined as clonotypes with a frequency above 0.1%. Repertoire diversity was measured by Shannon entropy, and V-J evenness by the Gini coefficient. A clonotype found in more than one individual was treated as public. The raw public reads went through TCRdb reprocessing: fastp at Q25, MiXCR clone calling, in-frame beta chains kept. Each entry is one CDR3 protein sequence, shown with its most common DNA and genes. The V and J calls were determined by TCRdb, not by the authors. Recorded for this sample are about 220,000 distinct CDR3 sequences; less than 20% of them occurred a single time. About 10% of the sample comes from the top ten.

These sequences were also reported in another study, on T cells in Graves' hyperthyroidism and ophthalmopathy. The other study reports the following: A patient counted as having stable Graves' hyperthyroidism if no progression to ophthalmopathy occurred over 18 months of follow-up. Hyperthyroidism patients were newly diagnosed, had a disease duration of under 2 months, and were aged 18 to 65 years. Patients with uncontrolled infections, other autoimmune diseases, pregnancy or lactation were excluded. Clinical symptoms, serum thyroxine and TRAb, thyroid ultrasound, and orbital computed tomography formed the basis for the diagnoses. The TCR CDR3 was subjected to a first round of RT-PCR using the HTBI primer set and the Qiagen OneStep RT-PCR kit. Most expanded thyroid clonotypes (frequency above 0.001) were also detected in blood, suggesting blood repertoires may reflect thyroid immune responses. Ophthalmopathy was separated from stable hyperthyroidism by a 13 V-J signature model, with around 88% sensitivity and around 81% specificity obtained in cross-validation and 80%/75% obtained in testing. In validation, the model predicted progression to ophthalmopathy a median of about 6.8 months before onset, with about 67% sensitivity and nearly 75% specificity. To identify TCR V-J signatures that set the groups apart, the researchers used a discovery cohort of about a hundred patients, made up of 40 to 45 with Graves' ophthalmopathy and some 60 with stable Graves' hyperthyroidism. Whether ophthalmopathy could be predicted prospectively was tested in an independent validation cohort made up of roughly 19 hyperthyroidism patients plus 17 patients who later progressed to ophthalmopathy. For training and testing, the roughly 100 patients in the discovery cohort were randomly divided in a 7:3 ratio. In addition, the study compared T-cell repertoires in thyroid tissue and in blood from a handful of Graves' hyperthyroidism patients. After sampling, hyperthyroidism patients received methimazole starting at 30 mg daily, and ophthalmopathy patients received high-dose intravenous methylprednisolone. Libraries were constructed in a second round of multiplex PCR, after which size selection and purification were performed. Paired-end sequencing of the libraries was performed with 100 bp reads on an Illumina HiSeq2000. SOAPnuke was used to process the raw data, removing reads that contained adapters or uncalled bases, had a mean Phred below 15, or lacked an exact match to the constant primer or identifier. High-quality paired reads were merged using COPE v1.2.5, and each unique nucleotide sequence was defined as a clonotype. MiTCR v1.1 was used to align clonotypes to the IMGT TRBV, TRBD and TRBJ reference segments. Only V-J combinations with frequency above 0.0001, covering 99% to 99.2% of repertoires, were analysed. The TCS score was defined as the ratio of F50 (clonal expansion) to E x V (chaos), calculated using BLOSUM62-based TCRdist between CDR3 peptides within each V-J. Welch's t-statistics and random forest reduced some 510 V-J features to 13, which were used in a naive Bayes classifier (R e1071). Sample size was not statistically predetermined, and investigators were not blinded to group allocation. TCR Vbeta CDR3 sequencing of 130 to 150 peripheral blood samples (about 45 ophthalmopathy, roughly 72 hyperthyroidism and some 17 progressor patients) is reported in the paper.

The clonotype was recovered from a woman aged 25 to 39 with Graves disease. Donor details come from another sample of the same person, matched by shared clones. Sequenced here: peripheral blood mononuclear cells (PBMCs), sampled at new diagnosis, from a patient treated with antithyroid drugs.

In nucleotides, the sequence is TGTGCGAGCAGACAGGGCGTGGTCGATACGCAGTATTTT. Its protein product is CASRQGVVDTQYF. The chain uses TRBV19 and TRBJ2-3; 7 of the junction bases match TRBD1. The CDR3 goes from the cysteine to the phenylalanine over 13 residues. Left in the record is the CDR3 DNA by itself, 39 bases read in frame from the first base. CDR1 LNHDA and CDR2 SQIVND are derived from the germline V gene (reference sequence).